Shown below are 13 T cell receptor beta chains from a single sample sequenced in a study of beta chain features in type 1 diabetes. Sequenced material consisted of expressed TCRB transcripts (all of the isolated RNA was reverse transcribed). The data were produced by immunoSEQ multiplex PCR, yet TCRdb's version contains in-frame clones alone and is incomplete. The sample records about 270,000 clones, around 15% being singletons. Their antigen targets remain unknown. Study-wide results and limits: Among all four CD4+ subsets, Type 1 diabetes patients had TCRB CDR3s that were moderately but significantly shorter.

The sample taken for sequencing was naive CD4+ T cells from blood. The source of these receptors is a man aged 25 to 40 with type 1 diabetes.

This chain uses TRBV19 with TRBJ2-5, with D possibly being TRBD1 (6 bases). The CDR3 covers 14 residues. Germline lookup yields CDR1 LNHDA and CDR2 SQIVND (reference sequence). Trimming stripped 4 bases from V and 1 base from J, with 10 bases between. This chain's CDR3 is CASSTRDIQETQYF. The CDR3 region has the DNA TGTGCCAGTAGTACCCGGGACATCCAAGAGACCCAGTACTTC. Variable domain in full (rest from reference TRBV19 and TRBJ2-5): DGGITQSPKYLFRKEGQNVTLSCEQNLNHDAMYWYRQDPGQGLRLIYYSQIVNDFQKGDIAEGYSVSREKKESFPLTVTSAQKNPTAFYLCASSTRDIQETQYFGPGTRLLVL.

The rearrangement uses TRBV29-1 and TRBJ1-5; D not certain. Germline-derived CDR1 and CDR2 are SQVTM and ANQGSEA. This CDR3 contains 12 residues. Deletions cut 7 bases from V and 3 bases from J, with 10 bases between. The CDR3 DNA is TGCAGCGCTGCGGACTTCAATCAGCCCCAGCATTTT. This gives the protein CSAADFNQPQHF.

V gene TRBV2 combines with J gene TRBJ2-6; possible D gene TRBD2, 6 bases. CDR1 and CDR2 from the germline V gene are SNHLY and FYNNEI. The CDR3 runs to 16 residues. The germline V and J ends were trimmed by 4 bases and 1 base, with 11 bases remaining between them. The CDR3 coding sequence is TGTGCCAGCAGTGCTGACGGGGGATCTGGGGCCAACGTCCTGACTTTC. Translating gives CASSADGGSGANVLTF.

In this sample, this clone turned up a few times. This sequence joins TRBV13 and TRBJ2-5, with TRBD1 identical over 8 bases. The V and J ends lost 5 bases and 0 bases, in that order; junction bases with no gene match: 5. This CDR3 has 15 amino acids. Germline V gene data show CDR1 as PRHDT and CDR2 as FYEKMQ (reference sequence). CDR3 in DNA: TGTGCCAGCAGCCCCCGGACAGGGTACCAAGAGACCCAGTACTTC. Protein sequence: CASSPRTGYQETQYF.

This clone was observed a handful of times. V gene TRBV6-1 combines with J gene TRBJ1-1; a weak D match, TRBD1 (6 bases). The length of the CDR3 is 14 residues. V lost 5 bases, J lost 2 bases, and 12 bases lay in between. The germline CDR1 and CDR2 sequences are MNHNS and SASEGT. CDR3 coding DNA: TGTGCCAGCAGTCTTTACAGGGACAACACTGAAGCTTTCTTT. Protein product: CASSLYRDNTEAFF.

V gene TRBV9 combines with J gene TRBJ2-2; the match to TRBD1 covers 10 bases. J was trimmed by 6 bases and V by 3 bases; bases with no gene match: 8. The CDR3 has 16 residues. CDR1 is SGDLS, CDR2 YYNGEE, per germline. The CDR3 protein is CASSAEWTGGSGELFF. The CDR3 DNA reads as TGTGCCAGCAGCGCCGAATGGACAGGGGGGTCCGGGGAGCTGTTTTTT.

V is TRBV29-1 and J is TRBJ2-2; 9 bases map to TRBD1. Germline CDR1 SQVTM, CDR2 ANQGSEA. The trim removed 6 bases at V and 3 bases at J, leaving 5 bases unmatched. CDR3 length: 14 amino acids. The CDR3 loop is CSVRDREDTGELFF. In nucleotides, the CDR3 is TGCAGCGTCAGGGACAGGGAAGACACCGGGGAGCTGTTTTTT.

This clone was counted a few times. The chain couples TRBV28 to TRBJ1-2; D ambiguous. The germline V gene encodes CDR1 MDHEN and CDR2 SYDVKM. V was clipped by 5 bases and J by 8 bases, with 9 bases between them. The CDR3 covers 11 residues. CDR3 protein: CASSQSVGYTF. The CDR3 DNA reads TGTGCCAGCAGTCAGTCCGTCGGCTACACCTTC.

This clone was recorded a few times. The rearrangement uses TRBV7-9 and TRBJ2-1; perhaps TRBD2 as D (5 bases). Per the germline V gene, CDR1 is SEHNR and CDR2 is FQNEAQ (reference sequence). This CDR3 has 10 amino acids. Deletions cut 8 bases from V and 7 bases from J, with 6 bases between. The CDR3 DNA reads as TGTGCCAGCGAGCGGAATGAGCAGTTCTTC. Its protein product is CASERNEQFF.

The chain couples TRBV30 to TRBJ2-3, with D possibly TRBD2 on 5 matching bases. The CDR3 extends over 16 amino acids. V was trimmed by 7 bases and J by 0 bases, leaving 20 bases between them. Per germline, CDR1 GTSNPN and CDR2 SVGIG (reference sequence). DNA of the CDR3: TGTGCCTCTCGACCAGCGGAGGTCACTAGCACAGATACGCAGTATTTT. Protein sequence: CASRPAEVTSTDTQYF. Complete variable domain (other parts from reference TRBV30 and TRBJ2-3): SQTIHQWPATLVQPVGSPLSLECTVEGTSNPNLYWYRQAAGRGLQLLFYSVGIGQISSEVPQNLSASRPQDRQFILSSKKLLLSDSGFYLCASRPAEVTSTDTQYFGPGTRLTVL.

This clone was seen more than once but under ten times. This chain uses TRBV7-2 with TRBJ2-2; 7 bases match TRBD2. CDR1 and CDR2 (germline): SGHTA, FQGNSA. The length of the CDR3 is 15 residues. V lost 4 bases and J lost 1; bases outside the gene matches: 3. The CDR3 DNA is TGTGCCAGCAGCTCGGGACTACTGAACACCGGGGAGCTGTTTTTT. Protein: CASSSGLLNTGELFF.

This chain uses TRBV15 with TRBJ2-7, with 7 bases lining up with TRBD1. V was clipped by 0 bases and J by 4 bases; unmatched bases: 3. Germline CDR1 reads LNHNV; CDR2 reads YYDKDF (reference sequence). The CDR3 runs 14 residues. In nucleotides, the CDR3 is TGTGCCACCAGCAGAGATCAGGGGGAATACGAGCAGTACTTC. The encoded protein is CATSRDQGEYEQYF.

The genes are TRBV30 and TRBJ2-7; D may be TRBD2 (6 bases). The CDR3 consists of 12 residues. The germline V and J ends were trimmed by 1 base and 4 bases, with 8 bases remaining between them. Germline loops: CDR1 GTSNPN, CDR2 SVGIG (reference sequence). CDR3 coding DNA: TGTGCCTGGAGTGCGACTAGTTACGAGCAGTACTTC. This translates into CAWSATSYEQYF.